These 9 T cell receptor beta chains were sequenced from one sample in a study of radiotherapy plus CTLA-4 blockade in lung cancer. The repertoire was sequenced with immunoSEQ multiplex PCR; TCRdb's copy has only in-frame clones and lacks some. The sample has approximately 69,000 clones; around 82% are singletons. The source material was peripheral blood, sampled from a patient treated with radiotherapy plus ipilimumab. The source of these receptors is a human donor with non-small cell lung cancer who had a complete response to radiotherapy plus ipilimumab.

The chain uses TRBV6-6 and TRBJ2-5; D uncertain. Germline values: CDR1 MNHNY, CDR2 SVGAGI (reference sequence). The CDR3 consists of 11 residues. V was shortened by 2 bases and J by 5 bases, with 3 bases between the two germline ends. The CDR3 DNA follows: TGTGCCAGCAGTTACGCGGAGACCCAGTACTTC. Translated: CASSYAETQYF.

The chain uses TRBV11-2 and TRBJ2-5, with TRBD1 matching 7 bases. V dropped 5 bases and J dropped 0; count of bases not matched to a gene: 9. The CDR3 is 16 residues long. From germline, CDR1 is SGHAT and CDR2 FQNNGV. CDR3: CASSLTGTANQETQYF. The DNA of the CDR3 is TGTGCCAGCAGCCTAACTGGGACAGCTAACCAAGAGACCCAGTACTTC.

The rearrangement joins TRBV4-3 to TRBJ1-3; D perhaps matches TRBD1 (5 bases). CDR3 length equals 15 residues. Between the trimmed V and J ends, which lost 2 bases and 1 base, there was a span of 9 bases. The germline gives CDR1 LGHNA, CDR2 YSLEER. The CDR3 sequence: CASSQRGGSGNTIYF. The DNA for the CDR3 is TGCGCCAGCAGCCAAAGGGGAGGGTCTGGAAACACCATATATTTT.

For the CDR3, the DNA is TGTGCCAGCAGTGGGGGACAGGGGGCGATTAATTCACCCCTCCACTTT. Amino acids: CASSGGQGAINSPLHF. V usage is TRBV28 and J usage is TRBJ1-6, with 12 bases lining up with TRBD1. The CDR3 has 16 amino acids. The V gene's germline CDR1 is MDHEN and CDR2 SYDVKM. V lost 5 bases, J lost 6 bases, and 5 bases stayed unmatched. Drawing the rest from reference TRBV28 and TRBJ1-6, the complete variable domain is DVKVTQSSRYLVKRTGEKVFLECVQDMDHENMFWYRQDPGLGLRLIYFSYDVKMKEKGDIPEGYSVSREKKERFSLILESASTNQTSMYLCASSGGQGAINSPLHFGNGTRLTVT.

The gene calls are TRBV5-4 and TRBJ1-2; TRBD1 is a possible D gene (5 bases). Germline CDR1 is SGHNT and CDR2 is YYREEE (reference sequence). There are 12 residues in the CDR3. Trimming stripped 5 bases from V and 4 bases from J, with 9 bases between. The CDR3 spells CASRADSYGYTF. CDR3 bases: TGTGCCAGCAGAGCTGACAGCTATGGCTACACCTTC.

This clone was observed a single time. CDR3 sequence reads: CASSVSLGNEQFF. CDR3 DNA sequence: TGTGCCAGCAGCGTATCACTCGGAAATGAGCAGTTCTTC. V is TRBV9 and J is TRBJ2-1; D unclear. V was shortened by 1 base and J by 7 bases, with 9 bases between the two germline ends. Looked up from germline, CDR1 is SGDLS and CDR2 is YYNGEE. The CDR3 runs to 13 residues.

This clone turned up a few times. The chain uses TRBV18 and TRBJ2-2; no clear D gene. V was cut by 0 bases and J by 2 bases, with 7 bases left in between. CDR1 and CDR2 from the germline V gene are KGHSH and LQKENI. There are 15 residues in the CDR3. The CDR3 DNA reads as TGTGCCAGCTCACCACCGTCCCACAACACCGGGGAGCTGTTTTTT. Its protein product is CASSPPSHNTGELFF. The entire variable domain, with the rest obtained from reference TRBV18 and TRBJ2-2, is as follows: NAGVMQNPRHLVRRRGQEARLRCSPMKGHSHVYWYRQLPEEGLKFMVYLQKENIIDESGMPKERFSAEFPKEGPSILRIQQVVRGDSAAYFCASSPPSHNTGELFFGEGSRLTVL.

This clone has more than one count but fewer than ten. The rearrangement joins TRBV27 to TRBJ1-1; 7 bases are shared with TRBD1. Unmatched junction bases numbered 8, after V lost 6 bases and J lost 4 bases. Germline V CDR1 and CDR2: MNHEY, SMNVEV (reference sequence). This CDR3 has 14 residues. CDR3 sequence (DNA): TGTGCCAGCAGCGCAGGGGGGGGTGCCACTGAAGCTTTCTTT. Amino acids: CASSAGGGATEAFF.

In its sample, this clone was seen a few times. V gene TRBV6-6 combines with J gene TRBJ1-2, with D unresolved. CDR3 length equals 13 residues. Germline CDR1 MNHNY, CDR2 SVGAGI (reference sequence). Trimming shortened V by 5 bases and J by 1 base, and 8 bases separated the two germline ends. The CDR3 coding sequence is TGTGCCAGCAGTCCGGACGGTAACTATGGCTACACCTTC. This translates into CASSPDGNYGYTF.